Each of the 27 T cell receptor beta chains below was sequenced from the same sample in a study of CD8 T cells in Susac syndrome. RNA totalling 0.5 to 1 ug underwent reverse transcription with random hexamers. TCRdb called the immunoSEQ multiplex PCR reads again in MiXCR, with one record for every CDR3 protein. The sample holds about 81,000 distinct CDR3 sequences, 94% seen once. Material: CD8+ T cells from PBMCs. The receptors here all came from a human donor with Susac syndrome.

In this sample, this clonotype turned up once. Here the CDR3 DNA reads TGTGCCAGCAGCGGGAGGGCCGCGGGTGAGCAGTTCTTC. Its translation: CASSGRAAGEQFF. This chain joins TRBV7-3 and TRBJ2-1; 7 nucleotides match TRBD2. There are 13 residues in the CDR3. Per germline, CDR1 SGHTA and CDR2 FQGTGA. Trimming took 5 bases from V and 9 from J; bases not matched to a gene: 7.

The sample holds one count of this clonotype. The genes are TRBV7-9 and TRBJ2-2; D gene unclear. Germline lookup yields CDR1 SEHNR and CDR2 FQNEAQ (reference sequence). V dropped 1 base and J dropped 1 base, with 4 bases sitting between them. The CDR3 totals 14 residues. The CDR3 nucleotides read TGTGCCAGCAGCTTAGGCCTGAACACCGGGGAGCTGTTTTTT. This gives the protein CASSLGLNTGELFF. Using reference TRBV7-9 and TRBJ2-2 for the parts outside the CDR3, the full variable domain is DTGVSQNPRHKITKRGQNVTFRCDPISEHNRLYWYRQTLGQGPEFLTYFQNEAQLEKSRLLSDRFSAERPKGSFSTLEIQRTEQGDSAMYLCASSLGLNTGELFFGEGSRLTVL.

V is TRBV20-1 and J is TRBJ2-3, with 7 bases lining up with TRBD1. In germline, CDR1 is DFQATT, CDR2 SNEGSKA (reference sequence). The length of the CDR3 is 15 residues. V lost 8 bases to trimming and J lost 2 bases; unmatched junction nucleotides: 13. In DNA form, the CDR3 reads TGCAGTACGCGATTGACAGGGTGGGACACAGATACGCAGTATTTT. As protein: CSTRLTGWDTDTQYF.

The rearrangement links TRBV2 to TRBJ2-7; 7 bases fit TRBD2. CDR1 and CDR2 (germline): SNHLY, FYNNEI. J lost 2 bases, V lost 0 bases, and 7 bases had no gene match. The CDR3 length is 16 residues. The CDR3 DNA reads TGTGCCAGCAGTGAAGCGTCGTCCGGACTAGCCTACGAGCAGTACTTC. This gives the protein CASSEASSGLAYEQYF.

This chain links TRBV19 with TRBJ2-7; 9 bases match TRBD2. Trimming took 1 base from V and 2 from J; bases not matched to a gene: 3. Germline assignment: CDR1 LNHDA and CDR2 SQIVND (reference sequence). This CDR3 has 15 residues. CDR3 bases: TGTGCCAGTAGTATAGTGGCTAGCGGGACCTACGAGCAGTACTTC. It translates to CASSIVASGTYEQYF.

V gene TRBV7-9 combines with J gene TRBJ2-2; 13 positions agree with TRBD2. Germline-derived CDR1 and CDR2 are SEHNR and FQNEAQ (reference sequence). The CDR3 consists of 18 residues. V gave up 1 base and J gave up 0 bases; unmatched junction bases: 2. The CDR3 DNA is TGTGCCAGCAGCTTAGGTGGACTAGCGGGAGCGAACACCGGGGAGCTGTTTTTT. It is translated as CASSLGGLAGANTGELFF.

The rearrangement joins TRBV29-1 to TRBJ1-3; D gene uncertain. The V gene's germline CDR1 is SQVTM and CDR2 ANQGSEA. CDR3 length: 11 residues. Trimming pared 7 bases from V and 0 bases from J, leaving 4 bases between. CDR3 amino acids: CSAFSGNTIYF. The CDR3 coding sequence is TGCAGCGCCTTCTCTGGAAACACCATATATTTT.

The chain employs TRBV12-5 and TRBJ1-1, with 7 bases identical to TRBD1. This CDR3 has 15 amino acids. Germline V gene sequence: CDR1 LGHNT, CDR2 FRNRAP. V lost 6 bases and J lost 3; bases outside the gene matches: 10. This CDR3 reads CASGREITGDTEAFF. DNA for the CDR3: TGTGCTAGTGGGAGGGAAATAACAGGGGACACTGAAGCTTTCTTT.

This chain connects TRBV14 to TRBJ2-1; TRBD2 matches at 7 bases. This CDR3 region has 15 residues. Germline V lookup: CDR1 SGHDN, CDR2 FVKESK. Trimming cost V 2 bases and J 2 bases; bases outside gene matches: 3. In nucleotides, the CDR3 is TGTGCCAGCAGCCAATGGGCGGGGGCCTACAATGAGCAGTTCTTC. Its protein is CASSQWAGAYNEQFF.

This clonotype was seen more than once but under ten times. This CDR3 is CASSLAVRAYEQYF. CDR3 nucleotides: TGTGCCAGCAGCTTAGCGGTCAGAGCCTACGAGCAGTACTTC. The V and J genes are TRBV7-9 and TRBJ2-7; D is undetermined. Trimming removed 0 bases at V and 2 bases at J, with 8 bases between. Germline assignment: CDR1 SEHNR and CDR2 FQNEAQ (reference sequence). This CDR3 has 14 amino acids.

This clonotype has just one count. V usage is TRBV20-1 and J usage is TRBJ2-7; 8 nucleotides align to TRBD2. The CDR3 extends over 14 amino acids. Germline lookup yields CDR1 DFQATT and CDR2 SNEGSKA (reference sequence). Losses at the gene ends were 5 bases for V and 2 bases for J; bases not matched to a gene: 8. CDR3 sequence reads: CSAYLSGDPYEQYF. DNA of the CDR3: TGCAGTGCTTACCTTAGCGGGGACCCCTACGAGCAGTACTTC.

The chain employs TRBV7-3 and TRBJ1-1; D is unclear. CDR1 is SGHTA and CDR2 is FQGTGA in the germline V gene. Trimming removed 1 base at V and 0 bases at J, with 9 bases between. The CDR3 spans 15 residues. CDR3 protein: CASSLIRRLNTEAFF. Here the CDR3 DNA reads TGTGCCAGCAGCTTAATCCGCAGGTTGAACACTGAAGCTTTCTTT.

J is TRBJ1-2 and V is TRBV11-2; 7 bases align to TRBD1. Germline V CDR1 and CDR2: SGHAT, FQNNGV. Trimming took 5 bases from V and 1 from J; bases not matched to a gene: 7. This CDR3 has 15 amino acids. CDR3 in amino acids: CASSVGTEDNYGYTF. The CDR3 DNA reads as TGTGCCAGCAGCGTAGGGACAGAAGATAACTATGGCTACACCTTC.

CDR3: CASSQAGTTGEQYF. The CDR3 DNA sequence: TGCGCCAGCAGCCAGGCCGGGACAACCGGCGAGCAGTACTTC. The chain is built from TRBV4-3 and TRBJ2-7, with a tentative D call TRBD1 (6 bases). The CDR3 sequence is 14 residues long. Germline lookup yields CDR1 LGHNA and CDR2 YSLEER. Trimming pared 3 bases from V and 6 bases from J, leaving 15 bases between.

This chain joins TRBV13 and TRBJ2-2, with a tentative D call TRBD2 (6 bases). Between the trimmed V and J ends, which lost 5 bases and 6 bases, there was a span of 7 bases. The CDR3 covers 12 residues. CDR1 is PRHDT and CDR2 is FYEKMQ in the germline V gene (reference sequence). The CDR3 sequence is CASSREAGELFF. CDR3 in DNA: TGTGCCAGCAGCAGGGAGGCCGGGGAGCTGTTTTTT.

V usage is TRBV19 and J usage is TRBJ1-5; D might be TRBD1 (6 bases). The CDR3 covers 13 residues. CDR1 and CDR2 (germline): LNHDA, SQIVND (reference sequence). Trimming took 3 bases from V and 16 from J, leaving 19 bases between them. The chain's CDR3 is CASSIPLDRPKHF. Written as DNA, the CDR3 is TGTGCCAGTAGTATCCCCCTGGACAGACCTAAACATTTT.

The chain carries TRBV14 and TRBJ2-7; 8 bases are a match to TRBD2. CDR1 and CDR2 (germline): SGHDN, FVKESK. The CDR3 covers 15 residues. J lost 4 bases, V lost 1 base, and 6 bases had no gene match. CDR3 amino acids: CASSQAAGGLYEQYF. The CDR3 nucleotides are TGTGCCAGCAGCCAAGCCGCGGGGGGTCTATACGAGCAGTACTTC.

This rearrangement joins TRBV4-3 to TRBJ2-7; TRBD1 aligns across 8 bases. This CDR3 spans 14 amino acids. V trimming: 10 bases; J trimming: 4 bases; junction bases outside the gene matches: 12. Germline values: CDR1 LGHNA, CDR2 YSLEER. CDR3 sequence reads: CATGWATGDYEQYF. The CDR3 nucleotides are TGCGCCACCGGGTGGGCGACAGGGGATTACGAGCAGTACTTC.

The chain joins TRBV24-1 to TRBJ2-2; maybe TRBD1 (5 bases). In germline, CDR1 is KGHDR, CDR2 SFDVKD. The V and J ends lost 5 bases and 6 bases respectively, with 9 bases between them. CDR3 size: 13 residues. The CDR3 is CATSVGDSGELFF. Here the CDR3 DNA reads TGTGCCACCAGTGTAGGGGATTCCGGGGAGCTGTTTTTT.

V and J are TRBV29-1 and TRBJ1-2; weak D call: TRBD1 (6 bases). The CDR3 loop spans 15 amino acids. Germline V gene sequence: CDR1 SQVTM, CDR2 ANQGSEA. Trimming took 1 base from V and 4 from J, leaving 16 bases between them. CDR3 protein: CSVEALNRVVYGYTF. Written as DNA, the CDR3 is TGCAGCGTTGAAGCTTTGAACAGGGTGGTCTATGGCTACACCTTC. Full variable domain (remainder filled in from reference TRBV29-1 and TRBJ1-2): SAVISQKPSRDICQRGTSLTIQCQVDSQVTMMFWYRQQPGQSLTLIATANQGSEATYESGFVIDKFPISRPNLTFSTLTVSNMSPEDSSIYLCSVEALNRVVYGYTFGSGTRLTVV.

This chain joins TRBV6-5 and TRBJ1-5; no reliable D call. The CDR3 length is 13 residues. Trimming shortened V by 10 bases and J by 0 bases, and 10 bases separated the two germline ends. Germline lookup yields CDR1 MNHEY and CDR2 SVGAGI. CDR3 region: CATRTNSNQPQHF. For the CDR3, the DNA is TGTGCCACCCGGACCAATAGCAATCAGCCCCAGCATTTT.

The chain employs TRBV4-3 and TRBJ2-7; no firm D call. The CDR3 spans 17 residues. Deletions cut 0 bases from V and 1 base from J, with 16 bases between. Germline CDR1 LGHNA, CDR2 YSLEER. The CDR3 nucleotides read TGCGCCAGCAGCCAAGATATGGCCAGCGTGAGATCCTACGAGCAGTACTTC. Encoded protein: CASSQDMASVRSYEQYF.

The V and J genes are TRBV7-9 and TRBJ1-5, with D possibly TRBD1 on 5 matching bases. The V gene's germline CDR1 is SEHNR and CDR2 FQNEAQ (reference sequence). CDR3 size: 15 residues. V shed 1 base and J shed 5 bases, with 12 bases lying between them. The CDR3 DNA reads TGTGCCAGCAGCTTAGAAGGGGTGGGGGATCAGCCCCAGCATTTT. This translates into CASSLEGVGDQPQHF.

This chain uses TRBV9 with TRBJ2-5; no clear D. Germline V gene lookup returns CDR1 SGDLS and CDR2 YYNGEE. This CDR3 contains 17 residues. Between the trimmed V and J ends, which lost 0 bases and 4 bases, there was a span of 19 bases. CDR3 amino acids: CASSVAPLREDGETQYF. The CDR3 bases are TGTGCCAGCAGCGTAGCCCCTCTTCGCGAGGATGGAGAGACCCAGTACTTC.

The V and J genes are TRBV28 and TRBJ2-3, with TRBD2 as a possible D gene (6 bases). The CDR3 is 20 residues long. V lost 4 bases and J 0 bases, leaving 26 bases between the germline ends. Germline CDR1 and CDR2: MDHEN and SYDVKM. CDR3: CASSSLYGLAQVASTDTQYF. CDR3 nucleotide sequence: TGTGCCAGCAGTTCACTATATGGGCTAGCGCAGGTTGCTAGCACAGATACGCAGTATTTT.

This clonotype was seen a single time. The chain carries TRBV4-2 and TRBJ1-2; D is unclear. Germline V gene data show CDR1 as LGHNA and CDR2 as YNFKEQ. CDR3 length equals 14 residues. V was cut by 0 bases and J by 8 bases, with 13 bases left in between. The CDR3 sequence is CASSQDITDNGYTF. The CDR3 bases are TGTGCCAGCAGCCAAGATATAACGGATAACGGCTACACCTTC.

This rearrangement joins TRBV20-1 to TRBJ2-7; 12 bases are a match to TRBD2. J lost 7 bases, V lost 5 bases, and 6 bases had no gene match. The CDR3 has 13 residues. Looked up from germline, CDR1 is DFQATT and CDR2 is SNEGSKA (reference sequence). The CDR3 loop is CSAPSGGAEEQYF. CDR3 nucleotides: TGCAGTGCTCCTAGCGGGGGGGCGGAGGAGCAGTACTTC.